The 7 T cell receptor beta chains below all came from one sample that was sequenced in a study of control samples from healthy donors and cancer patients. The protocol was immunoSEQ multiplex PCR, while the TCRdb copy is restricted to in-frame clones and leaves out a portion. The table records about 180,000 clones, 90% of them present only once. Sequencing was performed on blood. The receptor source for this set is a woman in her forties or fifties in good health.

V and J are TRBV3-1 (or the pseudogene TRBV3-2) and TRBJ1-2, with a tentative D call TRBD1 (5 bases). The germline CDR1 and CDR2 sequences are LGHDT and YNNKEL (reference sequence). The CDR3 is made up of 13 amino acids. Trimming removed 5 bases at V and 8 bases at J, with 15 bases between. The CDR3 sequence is CASSTRQMGGYTF. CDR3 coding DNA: TGTGCCAGCAGCACGAGACAGATGGGGGGCTACACCTTC.

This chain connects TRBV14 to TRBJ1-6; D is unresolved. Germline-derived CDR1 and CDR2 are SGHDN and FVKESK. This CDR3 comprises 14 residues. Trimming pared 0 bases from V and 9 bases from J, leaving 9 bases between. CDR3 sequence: CASSQEGSVSPLHF. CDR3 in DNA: TGTGCCAGCAGCCAAGAGGGCAGTGTTTCACCCCTCCACTTT.

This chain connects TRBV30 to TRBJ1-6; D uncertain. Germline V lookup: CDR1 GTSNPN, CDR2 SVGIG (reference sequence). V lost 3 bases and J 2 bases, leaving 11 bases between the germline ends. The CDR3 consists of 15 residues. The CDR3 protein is CAWRTSGAYNSPLHF. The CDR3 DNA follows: TGTGCCTGGAGGACGTCCGGGGCCTATAATTCACCCCTCCACTTT.

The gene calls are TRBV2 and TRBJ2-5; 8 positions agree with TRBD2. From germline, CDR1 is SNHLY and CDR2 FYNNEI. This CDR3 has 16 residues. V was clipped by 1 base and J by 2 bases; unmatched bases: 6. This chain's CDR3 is CASSEEASGPQETQYF. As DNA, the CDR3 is TGTGCCAGCAGTGAAGAGGCTAGCGGGCCGCAAGAGACCCAGTACTTC.

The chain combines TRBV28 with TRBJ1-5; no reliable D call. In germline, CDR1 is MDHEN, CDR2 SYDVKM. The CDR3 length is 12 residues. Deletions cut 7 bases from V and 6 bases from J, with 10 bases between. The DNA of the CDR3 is TGTGCCAGCACCGGGGTGTTTCAGCCCCAGCATTTT. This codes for CASTGVFQPQHF.

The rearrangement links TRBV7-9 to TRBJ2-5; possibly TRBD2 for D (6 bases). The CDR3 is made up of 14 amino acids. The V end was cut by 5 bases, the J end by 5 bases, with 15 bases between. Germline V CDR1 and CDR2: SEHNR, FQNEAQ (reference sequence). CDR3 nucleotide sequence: TGTGCCAGCAGCCTATCCGGGAGTGGGGAGACCCAGTACTTC. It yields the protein CASSLSGSGETQYF.

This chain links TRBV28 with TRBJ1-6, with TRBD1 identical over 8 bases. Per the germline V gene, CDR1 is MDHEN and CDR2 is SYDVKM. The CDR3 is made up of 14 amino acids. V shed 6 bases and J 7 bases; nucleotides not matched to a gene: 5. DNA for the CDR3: TGTGCCAGCAGGAACGCAGGGGGCAATTCACCCCTCCACTTT. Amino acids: CASRNAGGNSPLHF.